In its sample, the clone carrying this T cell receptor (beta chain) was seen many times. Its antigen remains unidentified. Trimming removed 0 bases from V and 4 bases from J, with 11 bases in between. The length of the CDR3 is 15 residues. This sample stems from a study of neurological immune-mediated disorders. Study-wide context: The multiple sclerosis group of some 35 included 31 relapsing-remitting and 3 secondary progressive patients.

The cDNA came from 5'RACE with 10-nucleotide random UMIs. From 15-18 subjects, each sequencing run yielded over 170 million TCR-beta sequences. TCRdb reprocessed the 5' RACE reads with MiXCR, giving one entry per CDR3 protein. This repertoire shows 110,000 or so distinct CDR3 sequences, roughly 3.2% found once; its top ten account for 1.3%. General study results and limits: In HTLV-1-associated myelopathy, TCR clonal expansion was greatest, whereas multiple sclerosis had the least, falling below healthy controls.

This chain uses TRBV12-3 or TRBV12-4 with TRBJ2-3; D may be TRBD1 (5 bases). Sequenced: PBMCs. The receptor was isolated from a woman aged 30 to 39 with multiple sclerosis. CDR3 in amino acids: CASSLASLGPDTQYF. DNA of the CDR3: TGTGCCAGCAGTTTAGCATCTCTGGGGCCAGATACGCAGTATTTT.